The TCR delta chain described here comes from a study of γδ T cells in repeated Plasmodium falciparum infection. A remark on this clone: TCRdb records a much larger clone's protein for this DNA, with a difference at residue 6 that likely arises from a read error; the protein given is the translation of the DNA.

The V gene lost 5 bases and the J gene lost 7 bases, with 22 bases spanning the gap. Germline CDR1 is GEAIGNYY and CDR2 is EKD. The CDR3 extends over 15 amino acids. TCRdb reanalyzed the multiplex PCR reads using CATT. The sample carries over 45,000 delta-chain clones, 1.5% to 2% recorded once. Gammadelta T cells were flow-sorted from PBMC into Vgamma9/Vdelta2+ and Vdelta2-negative populations for bulk analysis. The chain employs TRDV2 and TRDJ1; the D is unclear. The J gene is not listed in TCRdb, so it was assigned here from a DNA match to germline. Sequenced sample: gamma-delta T cells from blood. The source is a pool of human donors (malaria-infected and uninfected, not separated). CDR3 DNA sequence: TGTGCCTGTGTTCGCGCAGAGTCGTACGGGCTTAAACTCATCTTT. Amino acid sequence: CACVRAESYGLKLIF.